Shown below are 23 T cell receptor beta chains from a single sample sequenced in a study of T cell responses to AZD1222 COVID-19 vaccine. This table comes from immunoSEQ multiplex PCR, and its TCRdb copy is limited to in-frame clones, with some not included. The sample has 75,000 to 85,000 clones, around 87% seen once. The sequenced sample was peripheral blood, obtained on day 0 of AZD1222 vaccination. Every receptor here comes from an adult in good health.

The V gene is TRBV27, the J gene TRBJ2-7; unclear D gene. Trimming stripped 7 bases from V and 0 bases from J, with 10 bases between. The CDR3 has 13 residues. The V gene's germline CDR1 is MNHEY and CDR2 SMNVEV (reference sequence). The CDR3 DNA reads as TGTGCCAGCAAGTCGGAAATCTCCTACGAGCAGTACTTC. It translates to CASKSEISYEQYF.

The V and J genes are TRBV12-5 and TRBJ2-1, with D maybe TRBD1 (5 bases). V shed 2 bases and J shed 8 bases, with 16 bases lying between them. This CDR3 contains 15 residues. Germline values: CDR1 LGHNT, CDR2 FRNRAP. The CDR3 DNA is TGTGCTAGTGGTTTGCTACAGGATAATCTCCATGAGCAGTTCTTC. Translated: CASGLLQDNLHEQFF.

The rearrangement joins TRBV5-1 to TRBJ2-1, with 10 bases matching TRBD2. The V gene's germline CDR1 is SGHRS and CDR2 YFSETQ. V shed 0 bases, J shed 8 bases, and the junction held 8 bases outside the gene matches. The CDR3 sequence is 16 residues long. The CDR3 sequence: CASSLGASGRRDEQFF. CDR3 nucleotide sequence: TGCGCCAGCAGCTTGGGAGCTAGCGGGAGACGCGATGAGCAGTTCTTC. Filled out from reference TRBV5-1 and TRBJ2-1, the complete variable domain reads KAGVTQTPRYLIKTRGQQVTLSCSPISGHRSVSWYQQTPGQGLQFLFEYFSETQRNKGNFPGRFSGRQFSNSRSEMNVSTLELGDSALYLCASSLGASGRRDEQFFGPGTRLTVL.

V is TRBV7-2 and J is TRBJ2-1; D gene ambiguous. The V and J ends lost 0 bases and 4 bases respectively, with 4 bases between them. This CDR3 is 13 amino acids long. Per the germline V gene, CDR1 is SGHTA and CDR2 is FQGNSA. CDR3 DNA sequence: TGTGCCAGCAGCTTAGCGGCTTACAATGAGCAGTTCTTC. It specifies CASSLAAYNEQFF.

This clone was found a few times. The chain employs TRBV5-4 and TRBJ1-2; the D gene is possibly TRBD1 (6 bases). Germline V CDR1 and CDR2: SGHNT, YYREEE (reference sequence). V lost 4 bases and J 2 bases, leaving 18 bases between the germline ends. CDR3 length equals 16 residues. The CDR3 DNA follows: TGTGCCAGCAGCCCGGGGACCGACAGGATCAACTATGGCTACACCTTC. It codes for CASSPGTDRINYGYTF.

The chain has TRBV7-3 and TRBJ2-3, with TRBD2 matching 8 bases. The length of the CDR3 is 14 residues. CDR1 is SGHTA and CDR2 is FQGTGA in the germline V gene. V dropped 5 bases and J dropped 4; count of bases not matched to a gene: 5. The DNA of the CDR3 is TGTGCCAGCAGCCCGGACGGGAGGGCAGATACGCAGTATTTT. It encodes CASSPDGRADTQYF.

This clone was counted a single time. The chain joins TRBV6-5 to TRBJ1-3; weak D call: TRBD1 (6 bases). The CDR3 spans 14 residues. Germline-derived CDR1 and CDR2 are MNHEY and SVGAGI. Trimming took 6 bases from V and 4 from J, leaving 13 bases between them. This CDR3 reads CASSPSGTGNTIYF. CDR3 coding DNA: TGTGCCAGCAGCCCCTCCGGGACAGGAAACACCATATATTTT.

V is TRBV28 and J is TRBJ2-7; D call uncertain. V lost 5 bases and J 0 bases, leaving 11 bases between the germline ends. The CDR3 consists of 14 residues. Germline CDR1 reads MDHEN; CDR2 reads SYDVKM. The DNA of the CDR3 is TGTGCCAGCAGTCCGTCCCTAAGCTCCTACGAGCAGTACTTC. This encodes CASSPSLSSYEQYF.

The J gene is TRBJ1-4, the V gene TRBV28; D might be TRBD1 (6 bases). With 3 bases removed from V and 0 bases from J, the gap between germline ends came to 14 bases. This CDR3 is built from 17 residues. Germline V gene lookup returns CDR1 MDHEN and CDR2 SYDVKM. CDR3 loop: CASSFVPRGPTNEKLFF. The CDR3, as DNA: TGTGCCAGCAGTTTCGTCCCCCGGGGGCCAACTAATGAAAAACTGTTTTTT.

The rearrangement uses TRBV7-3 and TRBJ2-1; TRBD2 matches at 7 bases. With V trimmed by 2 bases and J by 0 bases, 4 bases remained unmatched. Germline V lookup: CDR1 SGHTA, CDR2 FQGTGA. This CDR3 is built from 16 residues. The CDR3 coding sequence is TGTGCCAGCAGCTTAGACGGGAGGAGCTCCTACAATGAGCAGTTCTTC. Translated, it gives CASSLDGRSSYNEQFF.

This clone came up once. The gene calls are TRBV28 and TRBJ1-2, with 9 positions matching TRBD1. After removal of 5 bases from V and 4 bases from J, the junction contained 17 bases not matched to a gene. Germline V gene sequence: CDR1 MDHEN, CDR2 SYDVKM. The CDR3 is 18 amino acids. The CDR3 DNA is TGTGCCAGCAGTACCCTACGACAGGGGGAGCCTTCTGTCTATGGCTACACCTTC. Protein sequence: CASSTLRQGEPSVYGYTF.

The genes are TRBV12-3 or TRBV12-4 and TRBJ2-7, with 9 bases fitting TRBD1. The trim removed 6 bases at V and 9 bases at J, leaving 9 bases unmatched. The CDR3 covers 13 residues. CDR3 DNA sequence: TGTGCCAGCAGAACAACAGGGGGCGCGGGGCAGTACTTC. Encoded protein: CASRTTGGAGQYF.

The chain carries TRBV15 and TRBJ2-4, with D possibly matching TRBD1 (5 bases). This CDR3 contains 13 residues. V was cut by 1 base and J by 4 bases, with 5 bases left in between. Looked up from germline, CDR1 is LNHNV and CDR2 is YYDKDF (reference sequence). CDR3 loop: CATSRGQKNIQYF. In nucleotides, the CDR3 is TGTGCCACCAGCAGAGGACAGAAAAACATTCAGTACTTC.

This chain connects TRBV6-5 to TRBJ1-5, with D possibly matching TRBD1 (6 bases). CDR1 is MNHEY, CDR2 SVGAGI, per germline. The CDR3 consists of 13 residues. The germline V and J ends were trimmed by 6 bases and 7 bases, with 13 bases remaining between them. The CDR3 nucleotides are TGTGCCAGCAGCCTGGACAGTTTCCAGCCCCAGCATTTT. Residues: CASSLDSFQPQHF.

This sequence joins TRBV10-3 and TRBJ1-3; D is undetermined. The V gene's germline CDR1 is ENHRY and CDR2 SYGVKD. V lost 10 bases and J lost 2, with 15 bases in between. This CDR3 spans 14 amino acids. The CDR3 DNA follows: TGTGCCACCACCGACTACCGGGCTGGAAACACCATATATTTT. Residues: CATTDYRAGNTIYF.

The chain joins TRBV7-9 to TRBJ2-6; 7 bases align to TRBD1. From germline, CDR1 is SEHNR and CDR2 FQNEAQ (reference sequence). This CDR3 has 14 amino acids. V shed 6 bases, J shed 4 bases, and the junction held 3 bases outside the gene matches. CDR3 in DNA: TGTGCCAGCAGAGGGGGCTTAGGGGCCAACGTCCTGACTTTC. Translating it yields CASRGGLGANVLTF.

The CDR3 spells CASSQARVTQFF. The DNA of the CDR3 is TGTGCCAGCAGCCAAGCGAGGGTAACGCAGTTCTTC. The chain links TRBV7-2 to TRBJ2-1; weak D call: TRBD2 (5 bases). The germline gives CDR1 SGHTA, CDR2 FQGNSA. V was pared by 5 bases and J by 12 bases, with 14 bases between. The CDR3 has 12 amino acids.

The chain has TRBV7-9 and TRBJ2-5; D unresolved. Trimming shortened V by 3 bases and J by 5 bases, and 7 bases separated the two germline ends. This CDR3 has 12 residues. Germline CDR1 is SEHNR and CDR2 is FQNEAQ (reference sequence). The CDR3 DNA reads TGTGCCAGCAGCTTCCAGTTGGAGACCCAGTACTTC. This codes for CASSFQLETQYF.

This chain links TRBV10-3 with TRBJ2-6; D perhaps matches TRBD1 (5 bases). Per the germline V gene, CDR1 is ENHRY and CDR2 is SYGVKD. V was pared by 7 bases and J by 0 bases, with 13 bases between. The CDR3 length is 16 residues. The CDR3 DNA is TGTGCCATCACCGCGACAGCTGTCTCTGGGGCCAACGTCCTGACTTTC. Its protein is CAITATAVSGANVLTF.

DNA for the CDR3: TGCGCCAGCAGCTTGGATGGGGGTAGGGGCACTGAAGCTTTCTTT. Protein: CASSLDGGRGTEAFF. This chain connects TRBV5-1 to TRBJ1-1; TRBD1 might be the D (5 bases). The germline gives CDR1 SGHRS, CDR2 YFSETQ. Trimming took off 0 bases at V and 4 bases at J, with 13 bases between the two ends. This CDR3 is 15 amino acids long.

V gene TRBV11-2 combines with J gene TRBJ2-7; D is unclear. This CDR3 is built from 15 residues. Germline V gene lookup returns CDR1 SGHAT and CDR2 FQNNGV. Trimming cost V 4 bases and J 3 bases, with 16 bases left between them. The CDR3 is CASSSRPRFDYEQYF. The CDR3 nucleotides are TGTGCCAGCAGCTCCCGGCCTAGGTTTGACTACGAGCAGTACTTC.

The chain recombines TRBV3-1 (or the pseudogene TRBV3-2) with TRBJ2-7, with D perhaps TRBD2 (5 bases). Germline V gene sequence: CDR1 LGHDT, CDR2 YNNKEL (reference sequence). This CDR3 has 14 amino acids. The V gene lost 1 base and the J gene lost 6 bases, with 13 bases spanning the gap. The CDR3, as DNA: TGTGCCAGCAGCCAAGTGACCAGTCGGGGCGAGCAGTACTTC. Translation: CASSQVTSRGEQYF.

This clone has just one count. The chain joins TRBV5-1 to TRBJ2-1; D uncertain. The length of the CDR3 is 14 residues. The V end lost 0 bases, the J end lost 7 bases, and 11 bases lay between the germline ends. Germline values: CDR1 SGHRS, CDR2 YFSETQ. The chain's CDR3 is CASSLVASSNEQFF. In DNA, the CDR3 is TGCGCCAGCAGCTTGGTGGCTTCCTCTAATGAGCAGTTCTTC.